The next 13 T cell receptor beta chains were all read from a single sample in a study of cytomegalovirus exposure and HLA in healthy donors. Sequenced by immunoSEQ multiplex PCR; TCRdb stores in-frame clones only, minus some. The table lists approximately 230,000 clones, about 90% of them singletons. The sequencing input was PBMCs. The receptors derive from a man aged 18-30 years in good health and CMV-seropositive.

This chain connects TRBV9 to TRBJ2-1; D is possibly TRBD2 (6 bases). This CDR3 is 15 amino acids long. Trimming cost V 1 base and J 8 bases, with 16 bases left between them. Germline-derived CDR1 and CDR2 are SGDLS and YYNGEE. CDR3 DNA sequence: TGTGCCAGCAGCGTATCCGGGACTCCCTATCATGAGCAGTTCTTC. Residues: CASSVSGTPYHEQFF.

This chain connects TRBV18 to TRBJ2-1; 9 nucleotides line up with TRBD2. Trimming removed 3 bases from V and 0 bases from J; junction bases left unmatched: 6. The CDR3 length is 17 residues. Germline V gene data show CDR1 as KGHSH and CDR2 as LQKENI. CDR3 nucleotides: TGTGCCAGCTCACCGTTTAGCGGGAGTAACTCCTACAATGAGCAGTTCTTC. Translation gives CASSPFSGSNSYNEQFF.

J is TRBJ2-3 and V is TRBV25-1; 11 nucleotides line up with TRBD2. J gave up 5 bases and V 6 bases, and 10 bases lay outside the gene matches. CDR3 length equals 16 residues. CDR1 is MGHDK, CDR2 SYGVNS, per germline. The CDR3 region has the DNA TGTGCCAGCAGCGTGGGGGGGACTAGCGGACGAGATACGCAGTATTTT. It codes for CASSVGGTSGRDTQYF.

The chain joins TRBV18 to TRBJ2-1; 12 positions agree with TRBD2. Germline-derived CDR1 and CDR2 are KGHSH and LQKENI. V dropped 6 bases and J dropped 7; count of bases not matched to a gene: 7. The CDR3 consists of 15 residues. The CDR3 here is CASSPRLAGENEQFF. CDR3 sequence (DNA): TGTGCCAGCTCCCCTCGACTAGCGGGAGAGAATGAGCAGTTCTTC. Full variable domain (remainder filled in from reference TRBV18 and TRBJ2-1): NAGVMQNPRHLVRRRGQEARLRCSPMKGHSHVYWYRQLPEEGLKFMVYLQKENIIDESGMPKERFSAEFPKEGPSILRIQQVVRGDSAAYFCASSPRLAGENEQFFGPGTRLTVL.

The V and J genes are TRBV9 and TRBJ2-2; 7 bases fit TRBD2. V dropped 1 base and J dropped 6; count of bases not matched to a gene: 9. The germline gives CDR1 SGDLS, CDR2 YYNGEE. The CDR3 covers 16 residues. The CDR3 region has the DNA TGTGCCAGCAGCGTAACTAGCGCGAGTTGGGCCGGGGAGCTGTTTTTT. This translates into CASSVTSASWAGELFF.

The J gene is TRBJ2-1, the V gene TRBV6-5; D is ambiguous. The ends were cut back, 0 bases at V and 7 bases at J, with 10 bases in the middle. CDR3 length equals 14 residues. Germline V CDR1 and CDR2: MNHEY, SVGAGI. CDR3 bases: TGTGCCAGCAGTTACTCCTCGGAATCGAATGAGCAGTTCTTC. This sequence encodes CASSYSSESNEQFF.

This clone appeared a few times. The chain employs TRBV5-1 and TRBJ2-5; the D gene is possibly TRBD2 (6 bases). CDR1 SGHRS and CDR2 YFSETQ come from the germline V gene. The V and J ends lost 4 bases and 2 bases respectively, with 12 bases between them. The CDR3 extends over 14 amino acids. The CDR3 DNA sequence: TGCGCCAGCAGCGTCACGGGAGTTCAAGAGACCCAGTACTTC. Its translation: CASSVTGVQETQYF.

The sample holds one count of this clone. The DNA for the CDR3 is TGCGCCAGCAGCCAAGATGCCGGGAACACTGAAGCTTTCTTT. It encodes CASSQDAGNTEAFF. The chain is built from TRBV4-1 and TRBJ1-1; D is ambiguous. CDR3 size: 14 residues. With 0 bases removed from V and 1 base from J, the gap between germline ends came to 6 bases. CDR1 is MGHRA and CDR2 is YSYEKL in the germline V gene.

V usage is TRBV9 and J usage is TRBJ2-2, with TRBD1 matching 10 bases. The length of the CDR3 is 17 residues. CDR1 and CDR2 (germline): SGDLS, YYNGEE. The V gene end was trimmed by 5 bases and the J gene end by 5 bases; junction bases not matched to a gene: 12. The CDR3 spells CASRAGTGDSGTGELFF. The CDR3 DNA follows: TGTGCCAGCAGGGCCGGGACAGGGGACTCTGGAACCGGGGAGCTGTTTTTT.

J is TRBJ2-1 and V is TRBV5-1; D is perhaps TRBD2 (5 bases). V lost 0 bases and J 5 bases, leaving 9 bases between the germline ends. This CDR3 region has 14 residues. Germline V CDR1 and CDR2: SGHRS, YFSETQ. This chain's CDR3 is CASSLGLPNNEQFF. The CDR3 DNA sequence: TGCGCCAGCAGCTTGGGACTACCTAACAATGAGCAGTTCTTC.

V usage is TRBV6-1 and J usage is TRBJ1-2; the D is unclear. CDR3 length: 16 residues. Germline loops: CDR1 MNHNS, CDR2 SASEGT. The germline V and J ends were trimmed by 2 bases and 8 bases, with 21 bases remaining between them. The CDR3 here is CASSEPQRSDLPGYTF. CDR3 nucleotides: TGTGCCAGCAGTGAACCTCAAAGGTCCGACCTTCCCGGCTACACCTTC.

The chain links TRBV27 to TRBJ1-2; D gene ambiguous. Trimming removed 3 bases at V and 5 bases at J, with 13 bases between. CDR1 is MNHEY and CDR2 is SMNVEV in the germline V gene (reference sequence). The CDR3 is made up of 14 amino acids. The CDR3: CASSLDQPRYGYTF. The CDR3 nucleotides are TGTGCCAGCAGTTTGGACCAACCGAGGTATGGCTACACCTTC.

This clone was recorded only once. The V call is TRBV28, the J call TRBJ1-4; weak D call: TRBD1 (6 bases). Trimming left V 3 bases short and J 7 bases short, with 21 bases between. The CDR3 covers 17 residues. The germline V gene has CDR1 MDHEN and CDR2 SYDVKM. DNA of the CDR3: TGTGCCAGCAGTTTTTTGCCCCCCCACAGGGACGGTGAAAAACTGTTTTTT. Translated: CASSFLPPHRDGEKLFF.